A single sample is the source of the 31 T cell receptor beta chains below, sequenced in a study of blood T cell repertoires in COVID-19. Data came from immunoSEQ multiplex PCR; TCRdb stores just in-frame clones and leaves some out. The table lists approximately 150,000 clones, roughly 89% of them singletons. Sample: peripheral blood. The receptors stem from a woman in her forties or fifties with acute or convalescent COVID-19.

The chain couples TRBV21-1 to TRBJ1-5; TRBD1, the table's D call, was not compared with the DNA. TRBV21-1 is annotated as a pseudogene. The CDR3 runs 14 residues. Here the CDR3 reads CASSSRVSNQPQHF. Written as DNA, the CDR3 is TGTGCCAGCAGCAGCAGGGTTAGCAATCAGCCCCAGCATTTT.

V and J are TRBV2 and TRBJ1-2, with a tentative D call TRBD1 (6 bases). CDR1 and CDR2 (germline): SNHLY, FYNNEI. Trimming removed 7 bases at V and 3 bases at J, with 18 bases between. The CDR3 runs 15 residues. This CDR3 is CASMARTEIYYGYTF. CDR3 sequence (DNA): TGTGCCAGCATGGCCCGGACAGAAATCTACTATGGCTACACCTTC.

V gene TRBV15 combines with J gene TRBJ2-7; no reliable D call. CDR3 length equals 12 residues. Trimming took 0 bases from V and 9 from J, leaving 9 bases between them. Germline lookup yields CDR1 LNHNV and CDR2 YYDKDF (reference sequence). The CDR3 protein is CATSRDYSRQYF. DNA of the CDR3: TGTGCCACCAGCAGAGATTACTCGCGGCAGTACTTC.

This clone appeared once. V and J are TRBV7-9 and TRBJ2-1; 10 nucleotides match TRBD1. The CDR3 contains 16 residues. Losses at the gene ends were 4 bases for V and 5 bases for J; bases not matched to a gene: 8. Per germline, CDR1 SEHNR and CDR2 FQNEAQ (reference sequence). CDR3 loop: CASSSTGTGVNNEQFF. The CDR3 DNA reads TGTGCCAGCAGCTCGACCGGGACAGGGGTCAACAATGAGCAGTTCTTC.

J is TRBJ2-5 and V is TRBV14; 10 bases map to TRBD1. V shed 0 bases and J 9 bases; nucleotides not matched to a gene: 10. This CDR3 region has 16 residues. Germline CDR1 and CDR2: SGHDN and FVKESK. The CDR3 region is CASSQEPGQGYRAQYF. CDR3 coding DNA: TGTGCCAGCAGCCAAGAACCGGGACAGGGGTACAGGGCCCAGTACTTC.

A remark on this clone: Other DNA sequences in this sample translate to the same CDR3. V and J are TRBV3-1 (or the pseudogene TRBV3-2) and TRBJ2-7; 9 positions match TRBD2. Looked up from germline, CDR1 is LGHDT and CDR2 is YNNKEL (reference sequence). The J segment lost 0 bases and the V segment lost 3 bases, leaving 3 bases of the junction unmatched. The CDR3 contains 15 residues. The chain's CDR3 is CASSQGSGSSYEQYF. The CDR3 DNA follows: TGTGCCAGCAGCCAGGGTAGCGGGAGCTCCTACGAGCAGTACTTC.

V is TRBV5-1 and J is TRBJ2-7, with TRBD2 matching over 7 bases. J was trimmed by 5 bases and V by 0 bases; bases with no gene match: 2. The CDR3 runs to 13 residues. Germline assignment: CDR1 SGHRS and CDR2 YFSETQ. The CDR3 sequence is CASSLGEGHEQYF. The CDR3 DNA follows: TGCGCCAGCAGCTTGGGGGAGGGCCACGAGCAGTACTTC.

This clone was observed a single time. The chain recombines TRBV30 with TRBJ1-1; TRBD1 matches 8 bases. The J segment lost 7 bases and the V segment lost 0 bases, leaving 7 bases of the junction unmatched. The CDR3 has 14 amino acids. Per germline, CDR1 GTSNPN and CDR2 SVGIG (reference sequence). The CDR3 bases are TGTGCCTGGAGTGTTGGGACAGGCGCCAGTGAAGCTTTCTTT. Amino acids: CAWSVGTGASEAFF.

This chain uses TRBV4-1 with TRBJ2-7; TRBD2 matches 15 bases. After removal of 4 bases from V and 3 bases from J, the junction contained 1 base not matched to a gene. There are 15 residues in the CDR3. Looked up from germline, CDR1 is MGHRA and CDR2 is YSYEKL. Here the CDR3 DNA reads TGCGCCAGCAGCCGGGGACTAGCGGGGGGCTACGAGCAGTACTTC. Amino acids: CASSRGLAGGYEQYF.

The chain recombines TRBV29-1 with TRBJ2-1; D is unclear. The CDR3 has 12 amino acids. V dropped 2 bases and J dropped 5 bases, with 7 bases sitting between them. Per germline, CDR1 SQVTM and CDR2 ANQGSEA. The CDR3 bases are TGCAGCGTTGAATTTGTAAACAATGAGCAGTTCTTC. The encoded protein is CSVEFVNNEQFF.

The gene calls are TRBV30 and TRBJ1-3; D is perhaps TRBD1 (5 bases). V was clipped by 1 base and J by 3 bases, with 13 bases between them. The CDR3 totals 15 residues. Germline V CDR1 and CDR2: GTSNPN, SVGIG (reference sequence). The CDR3 here is CAWSDRRGYGNTIYF. DNA of the CDR3: TGTGCCTGGAGTGACCGTCGGGGGTATGGAAACACCATATATTTT.

This chain uses TRBV5-1 with TRBJ1-5, with D hard to call. V dropped 0 bases and J dropped 3 bases, with 7 bases sitting between them. Germline CDR1 and CDR2: SGHRS and YFSETQ. The CDR3 is 14 residues long. This chain's CDR3 is CASSLDSHNQPQHF. The DNA of the CDR3 is TGCGCCAGCAGCTTGGATTCCCACAATCAGCCCCAGCATTTT.

The chain is built from TRBV7-9 and TRBJ1-3; TRBD1 matches at 10 bases. The V and J ends lost 7 bases and 2 bases, in that order; junction bases with no gene match: 14. CDR3 length: 18 residues. Germline loops: CDR1 SEHNR, CDR2 FQNEAQ (reference sequence). CDR3 sequence (DNA): TGTGCCAGCACCCCTTCTGGGACAGGGGTTTTTGCTGGAAACACCATATATTTT. Translation gives CASTPSGTGVFAGNTIYF.

The rearrangement uses TRBV5-5 and TRBJ2-3, with a possible D match to TRBD1 (8 bases). The CDR3 contains 15 residues. The germline V and J ends were trimmed by 2 bases and 4 bases, with 14 bases remaining between them. Germline V gene data show CDR1 as SGHKS and CDR2 as YYEKEE (reference sequence). The CDR3 reads CASSFGQGGADTQYF. The CDR3 nucleotides are TGTGCCAGCAGCTTCGGACAGGGAGGGGCAGATACGCAGTATTTT.

The V gene is TRBV5-1, the J gene TRBJ2-3; 7 positions match TRBD2. This CDR3 is built from 16 residues. J gave up 5 bases and V 3 bases, and 12 bases lay outside the gene matches. Germline V CDR1 and CDR2: SGHRS, YFSETQ. CDR3 DNA: TGCGCCAGCAGCTCCTTGACTAGCTCGGTGGGAGATACGCAGTATTTT. It specifies CASSSLTSSVGDTQYF. Combining the CDR3 with reference TRBV5-1 and TRBJ2-3 gives the whole variable domain KAGVTQTPRYLIKTRGQQVTLSCSPISGHRSVSWYQQTPGQGLQFLFEYFSETQRNKGNFPGRFSGRQFSNSRSEMNVSTLELGDSALYLCASSSLTSSVGDTQYFGPGTRLTVL.

The CDR3 DNA is TGTGCCAGCAGCTTGGCGGGAGATCGAGGTACGCAGTATTTT. Protein sequence: CASSLAGDRGTQYF. The chain is built from TRBV5-4 and TRBJ2-3, with D tentatively TRBD2 (6 bases). This CDR3 comprises 14 residues. Germline CDR1 is SGHNT and CDR2 is YYREEE (reference sequence). Trimming took off 0 bases at V and 8 bases at J, with 13 bases between the two ends.

The chain couples TRBV6-5 to TRBJ2-3; D is unclear. This CDR3 has 13 amino acids. Per the germline V gene, CDR1 is MNHEY and CDR2 is SVGAGI. The germline V and J ends were trimmed by 7 bases and 2 bases, with 10 bases remaining between them. The CDR3 sequence is CASIYRDTDTQYF. The CDR3 DNA sequence: TGTGCCAGCATCTATAGAGACACAGATACGCAGTATTTT.

The rearrangement joins TRBV6-1 to TRBJ1-2; tentative D call: TRBD1 (5 bases). The CDR3 contains 16 residues. The germline CDR1 and CDR2 sequences are MNHNS and SASEGT. Between the trimmed V and J ends, which lost 0 bases and 0 bases, there was a span of 11 bases. The CDR3 sequence: CASSEARGLTNYGYTF. CDR3 nucleotide sequence: TGTGCCAGCAGTGAAGCTAGGGGACTTACTAACTATGGCTACACCTTC.

The chain recombines TRBV3-1 (or the pseudogene TRBV3-2) with TRBJ2-2; TRBD1 agrees at 8 bases. V gave up 2 bases and J gave up 5 bases; unmatched junction bases: 4. Germline lookup yields CDR1 LGHDT and CDR2 YNNKEL (reference sequence). The CDR3 covers 15 residues. DNA of the CDR3: TGTGCCAGCAGCCAACCCCGACAGGGGACCGGGGAGCTGTTTTTT. Its protein is CASSQPRQGTGELFF.

This chain links TRBV10-2 with TRBJ2-7; weak D call: TRBD1 (5 bases). V lost 7 bases, J lost 0 bases, and 13 bases lay in between. The CDR3 covers 14 residues. Germline values: CDR1 WSHSY, CDR2 SAAADI. CDR3 sequence reads: CASIRAYSSYEQYF. CDR3 nucleotide sequence: TGCGCCAGCATCAGGGCGTACAGCTCCTACGAGCAGTACTTC.

The J gene is TRBJ1-5, the V gene TRBV10-3, with 7 bases lining up with TRBD1. Germline values: CDR1 ENHRY, CDR2 SYGVKD. The CDR3 loop spans 13 amino acids. The V and J ends lost 7 bases and 5 bases, in that order; junction bases with no gene match: 5. Here the CDR3 DNA reads TGTGCCATCAATGACAGGGTGGATCAGCCCCAGCATTTT. It encodes CAINDRVDQPQHF.

V is TRBV19 and J is TRBJ2-7; D remains unclear. In germline, CDR1 is LNHDA, CDR2 SQIVND (reference sequence). The CDR3 contains 14 residues. Trimming removed 7 bases from V and 1 base from J, with 14 bases in between. The CDR3 loop is CASTPAGDSYEQYF. Here the CDR3 DNA reads TGTGCCAGTACCCCGGCAGGTGATTCCTACGAGCAGTACTTC.

This clone was counted once. The V gene is TRBV11-2, the J gene TRBJ1-4, with 8 bases fitting TRBD1. V dropped 0 bases and J dropped 8; count of bases not matched to a gene: 8. Germline CDR1 reads SGHAT; CDR2 reads FQNNGV. This CDR3 contains 16 residues. The CDR3 sequence: CASSLDAGQGREKLFF. The CDR3 nucleotides are TGTGCCAGCAGCTTAGATGCAGGACAGGGTAGAGAAAAACTGTTTTTT. The variable domain in full, completed from reference TRBV11-2 and TRBJ1-4, reads EAGVAQSPRYKIIEKRQSVAFWCNPISGHATLYWYQQILGQGPKLLIQFQNNGVVDDSQLPKDRFSAERLKGVDSTLKIQPAKLEDSAVYLCASSLDAGQGREKLFFGSGTQLSVL.

This clone was picked up a small number of times. The CDR3 DNA reads as TGCGCCAGCAGCCAAGAACTCCCTAACTATGGCTACACCTTC. Protein product: CASSQELPNYGYTF. The chain recombines TRBV4-1 with TRBJ1-2; D is uncertain. Germline CDR1 and CDR2: MGHRA and YSYEKL. Trimming took off 0 bases at V and 0 bases at J, with 5 bases between the two ends. CDR3 size: 14 residues.

The rearrangement uses TRBV7-9 and TRBJ2-1; 7 bases line up with TRBD2. This CDR3 is built from 16 residues. The junction had 11 bases not matched to a gene; V was cut back by 2 bases and J by 7 bases. The germline V gene has CDR1 SEHNR and CDR2 FQNEAQ (reference sequence). This CDR3 is CASSLYGGRAVNEQFF. The CDR3 region has the DNA TGTGCCAGCAGCTTATATGGGGGGAGGGCGGTAAATGAGCAGTTCTTC.

The V and J genes are TRBV4-2 and TRBJ1-2, with 8 bases lining up with TRBD1. The germline V gene has CDR1 LGHNA and CDR2 YNFKEQ. The junction had 8 bases not matched to a gene; V was cut back by 0 bases and J by 2 bases. This CDR3 has 17 amino acids. In DNA, the CDR3 is TGTGCCAGCAGCCAAGAAATGACGGGACAGGACAACTATGGCTACACCTTC. Amino acid sequence: CASSQEMTGQDNYGYTF.

This chain connects TRBV2 to TRBJ1-3, with D unclear. Germline CDR1 reads SNHLY; CDR2 reads FYNNEI. Between the trimmed V and J ends, which lost 4 bases and 0 bases, there was a span of 7 bases. This CDR3 is built from 14 residues. CDR3 DNA sequence: TGTGCCAGCAGTGGTACTGGCTCTGGAAACACCATATATTTT. As protein: CASSGTGSGNTIYF.

V usage is TRBV6-1 and J usage is TRBJ1-1; D not certain. The CDR3 has 14 residues. V shed 2 bases and J shed 3 bases, with 10 bases lying between them. From germline, CDR1 is MNHNS and CDR2 SASEGT. The CDR3 nucleotides read TGTGCCAGCAGTGAAATAGGGAGGGACACTGAAGCTTTCTTT. Encoded protein: CASSEIGRDTEAFF.

This rearrangement joins TRBV9 to TRBJ2-3, with D unclear. This CDR3 region has 18 residues. Trimming removed 0 bases from V and 0 bases from J, with 17 bases in between. The germline V gene has CDR1 SGDLS and CDR2 YYNGEE. The CDR3 DNA reads TGTGCCAGCAGCGTAGAGTTTGGGCAGTCCCTAAGCACAGATACGCAGTATTTT. Translating it yields CASSVEFGQSLSTDTQYF.

The rearrangement links TRBV24-1 to TRBJ2-7; 7 positions match TRBD1. The V segment lost 11 bases and the J segment 1 base; nucleotides outside the gene matches: 7. Germline CDR1 KGHDR, CDR2 SFDVKD. There are 13 residues in the CDR3. CDR3 protein: CAISGTASYEQYF. In DNA form, the CDR3 reads TGTGCCATCTCCGGGACAGCTTCCTACGAGCAGTACTTC.

This chain links TRBV6-5 with TRBJ2-1; possible D gene TRBD2, 6 bases. V lost 8 bases and J lost 1, with 9 bases in between. This CDR3 has 13 amino acids. The germline gives CDR1 MNHEY, CDR2 SVGAGI. The CDR3 coding sequence is TGTGCCAGCGGCGGGACTTCCTACAATGAGCAGTTCTTC. Protein: CASGGTSYNEQFF.